This T cell receptor beta chain was documented in a study of tumour-infiltrating T cells in Burkitt lymphoma. Study-level information: Productive clonality predicted overall and progression-free survival.

The CDR3 has 13 amino acids. From germline, CDR1 is MGHRA and CDR2 YSYEKL. V lost 3 bases, J lost 11 bases, and 16 bases lay in between. Assay used: immunoSEQ multiplex PCR; TCRdb lists only in-frame clones, some missing. The sample lists about 17,000 clones, about 80% seen once, with about 2% in the top ten. The sequence derives from a human donor with diffuse large B-cell lymphoma. V gene TRBV4-1 combines with J gene TRBJ1-1, with D perhaps matching TRBD1 (5 bases). Sequencing was carried out using tumor tissue. CDR3 DNA sequence: TGCGCCAGCAGCCACGTCCGGGACGACGGGGCTTTCTTT. Protein product: CASSHVRDDGAFF.